A selection of T cell receptor beta chains follows, all from one sample in a study of glioma-infiltrating T cells. TCRdb ran MiXCR on the multiplex PCR reads and lists one entry per CDR3 protein. The sample lists 100,000 to 150,000 distinct CDR3 sequences; roughly 24% were seen once. Sequencing input: glioma tissue, nonneoplastic brain tissue, or PBMCs (not recorded which). The receptors shown here come from a human donor with low-grade glioma or glioblastoma, undergoing nonglioma brain surgery, or in good health (not recorded which). CDR3s include the opening cysteine and the closing phenylalanine or tryptophan. A D gene is named only where the DNA matches it firmly. Size tells how often a clone was seen (once, few, many) or the class of an expanded clone, and some rows leave it out.

V gene	D gene	clone size	J gene	CDR3 DNA	CDR3 protein
TRBV4-3	-	many	TRBJ2-3	TGCGCCAGCAGCCAAGAGGCCACAGCTATCGGCACAGATACGCAGTATTTT	CASSQEATAIGTDTQYF
TRBV7-2	TRBD1	many	TRBJ2-7	TGTGCCAGCAGACCGACAGGGGTAGTGGGCTACGAGCAGTACTTC	CASRPTGVVGYEQYF
TRBV4-1	-	many	TRBJ1-2	TGCGCCAGCAGCCAAGACCCTACAGGGTTCTATGGCTACACCTTC	CASSQDPTGFYGYTF
TRBV5-4	-	-	TRBJ1-1	TGTGCCAGCAGCTTGGCCGTAGGGCTGAACACTGAAGCTTTCTTT	CASSLAVGLNTEAFF
TRBV14	-	many	TRBJ2-3	TGTGCCAGCAGCCAAGATTCGAACGCAGATACGCAGTATTTT	CASSQDSNADTQYF
TRBV4-1	-	few	TRBJ1-1	TGCGCCAGCAGCCTGGAGTACGTTATGAACACTGAAGCTTTCTTT	CASSLEYVMNTEAFF
TRBV7-2	-	many	TRBJ2-5	TGTGCCAGCAGCTTACGGGTAGAAGAGACCCAGTACTTC	CASSLRVEETQYF
TRBV4-2	-	-	TRBJ1-3	TGTGCCAGCAGCCAAGGGGAAATCTTGTTCTCTGGAAACACCATATATTTT	CASSQGEILFSGNTIYF
TRBV24-1	TRBD1	many	TRBJ1-1	TGTGCCACCAGTGATCCCCTCCGAGGGGGCCGAGGCACTGAAGCTTTCTTT	CATSDPLRGGRGTEAFF
TRBV12-3/TRBV12-4	-	-	TRBJ2-7	TGTGCCAGCACACCGGCCTTGAGGGACGAGCAGTACTTC	CASTPALRDEQYF
TRBV28	-	many	TRBJ2-7	TGTGCCAGCAGTGTGACTAGAAACGAGCAGTACTTC	CASSVTRNEQYF
TRBV11-2	-	-	TRBJ2-3	TGTGCCAGCAGCCCACTACGAGGCAGGACCACAGATACGCAGTATTTT	CASSPLRGRTTDTQYF
TRBV27	TRBD2	many	TRBJ2-3	TGTGCCAGCAGTTTATTTCGGCTAGCGGGCACAGATACGCAGTATTTT	CASSLFRLAGTDTQYF
TRBV7-9	-	-	TRBJ1-5	TGTGCCAGCAGCTTAGGACAACCACCCAATCAGCCCCAGCATTTT	CASSLGQPPNQPQHF
TRBV18	-	many	TRBJ2-5	TGTGCCAGCTCACCGGGATTCCAAGAGACCCAGTACTTC	CASSPGFQETQYF
TRBV7-9	-	many	TRBJ2-7	TGTGCCAGCAGCCTCTCGGGGAGCACCTACGAGCAGTACTTC	CASSLSGSTYEQYF
TRBV30	-	few	TRBJ2-1	TGTGCCTGGAGTGTAGGTAGAGCGGGTGTCTACAATGAGCAGTTCTTC	CAWSVGRAGVYNEQFF
TRBV7-4	-	many	TRBJ1-5	TGTGCCAGCAGCCCTCCAGGGGACTTCAATCAGCCCCAGCATTTT	CASSPPGDFNQPQHF
TRBV27	-	many	TRBJ1-3	TGTGCCAGCAGTTTAGCCGGAGGAACCGGAAACACCATATATTTT	CASSLAGGTGNTIYF
TRBV7-9	-	-	TRBJ1-1	TGTGCCAGCAGCTATCGAGACAGTAACACTGAAGCTTTCTTT	CASSYRDSNTEAFF
TRBV28	-	many	TRBJ1-1	TGTGCCAGCAGTTTTGCGGGTTCAGCTTTCTTT	CASSFAGSAFF
TRBV6-6	-	many	TRBJ2-6	TGTGCCAGCAGTTACTCGGTCACCACCAACGTCCTGACTTTC	CASSYSVTTNVLTF
TRBV28	-	many	TRBJ2-5	TGTACCAGCAGTTCGACCCCAACGCAAGAGACCCAGTACTTC	CTSSSTPTQETQYF
TRBV29-1	TRBD1	many	TRBJ1-2	TGCAGCGGACGGACAGGAGGTGGCTACACCTTC	CSGRTGGGYTF
TRBV25-1	-	many	TRBJ2-5	TGTGCCAGCAGTGAATCTGGGTCACGGGCAGGGGAAGAGACCCAGTACTTC	CASSESGSRAGEETQYF
TRBV29-1	TRBD1	many	TRBJ1-1	TGCAGCGTTGGTGCAGGGGGAGACACTGAAGCTTTCTTT	CSVGAGGDTEAFF
TRBV9	-	once	TRBJ2-6	TGTGCCAGCAAGCGTGGAGATGGGGCCAACGTCCTGACTTTC	CASKRGDGANVLTF
TRBV4-3	TRBD1	-	TRBJ1-1	TGCACCAGCAGCCAAGGGCACAGGGGGATGTCCCAAATGAACACTGAAGCTTTCTTT	CTSSQGHRGMSQMNTEAFF
TRBV5-4	-	-	TRBJ1-6	TGTGCCAGCAGCTTTGGTTACAGCGACAGCGTTAATTCACCCCTCCACTTT	CASSFGYSDSVNSPLHF
TRBV15	-	many	TRBJ2-7	TGTGCCACCAGCAGAGATCCGGGTTACGAGCAGTACTTC	CATSRDPGYEQYF
TRBV5-5	-	-	TRBJ2-5	TGTGCCAGCAGCTTTTTACAGGCCCAAGAGACCCAGTACTTC	CASSFLQAQETQYF
TRBV10-3	TRBD1	many	TRBJ1-1	TGTGCCATCAGTGAAGGGGACAGAGGGAACACTGAAGCTTTCTTT	CAISEGDRGNTEAFF
TRBV12-3/TRBV12-4	-	many	TRBJ1-1	TGTGCCAGCAGTGGGGGTATGAACACTGAAGCTTTCTTT	CASSGGMNTEAFF
TRBV7-2	TRBD1	few	TRBJ1-3	TGTGCCAGCAGCTTGGGACAGGGGGCCGGGAGAAACACCATATATTTT	CASSLGQGAGRNTIYF
TRBV27	-	many	TRBJ2-7	TGTGCCAGCAGTTTGGCGGGGCTGCCCTACGAGCAGTACTTC	CASSLAGLPYEQYF
TRBV7-2	TRBD1	many	TRBJ2-1	TGTGCCAGCAGCCCGAGCAGGGGGAGTAACAATGAGCAGTTCTTC	CASSPSRGSNNEQFF
TRBV6-4	TRBD1	many	TRBJ2-1	TGTGCCAGCAGCCGGGACAGGTACAATGAGCAGTTCTTC	CASSRDRYNEQFF
TRBV12-3/TRBV12-4	-	-	TRBJ2-7	TGTGCCAGCAGTTTAGCGGCAATGCGGACTAACTCCTACGAGCAGTACTTC	CASSLAAMRTNSYEQYF
TRBV29-1	TRBD1	-	TRBJ2-7	TGCAGCGTTGCCCGGACAGGGGTCAACGAGCAGTACTTC	CSVARTGVNEQYF